This is a list of T cell receptor beta chains from one sample in a study of beta chain features in type 1 diabetes. Here immunoSEQ multiplex PCR was the method, and the copy in TCRdb shows in-frame clones only, minus some. The sample shows around 260,000 clones, approximately 25% of them seen only once. Sequenced sample: naive CD4+ T cells from blood. These receptors all stem from a woman in her thirties with type 1 diabetes. Both conserved end residues are part of each CDR3. The D gene is left open where the match is weak. Clone size, where shown, is once, few, many, or a class for clones that have expanded.

>few|TRBJ1-2|TRBV30|-
TGTGCCTGGAGTTGGGAGGGAAGGAGTGGCTACACCTTC
CAWSWEGRSGYTF
>-|TRBJ1-1|TRBV29-1|-
TGCAGCGGAGGTAAGGCGCCGGTCACTGAAGCTTTCTTT
CSGGKAPVTEAFF
>-|TRBJ1-5|TRBV4-1|-
TGCGCCAGCAGCCAACCTTGGACAGCTAAAATTCCCAATCAGCCCCAGCATTTT
CASSQPWTAKIPNQPQHF
>-|TRBJ1-2|TRBV6-4|TRBD1
TGTGCCAGCAGGGGACAGGGGATAGATGGCTACACCTTC
CASRGQGIDGYTF
>-|TRBJ2-1|TRBV30|TRBD2
TGTGCCTGGAGTGTAGGGGCTAGCGGGAGTTTCCAGGGTGAGCAGTTCTTC
CAWSVGASGSFQGEQFF
>-|TRBJ1-2|TRBV19|TRBD1
TGTGCCAGTAGTAGACAGGGATATGGCTACACCTTC
CASSRQGYGYTF
>-|TRBJ1-1|TRBV19|-
TGTGCCGCAGGGGTAGCTGAAGCTTTCTTT
CAAGVAEAFF
>-|TRBJ1-2|TRBV7-3|-
TGTGCCAGCAGCCCAGGGGCAGACTATGGCTACACCTTC
CASSPGADYGYTF
>-|TRBJ2-7|TRBV2|-
TGTGCCAGCAAACTGCGGGAGAGGGGGGAGCAGTACTTC
CASKLRERGEQYF
>few|TRBJ2-5|TRBV25-1|-
TGTGCCAGCAACCCGCGGGGAGAGACCCAGTACTTC
CASNPRGETQYF
>-|TRBJ2-5|TRBV28|TRBD1
TGTGCCAGCAGAAACGACAGGGTGGAGACCCAGTACTTC
CASRNDRVETQYF
>-|TRBJ1-3|TRBV30|TRBD1
TGTGCCTGCATCGACAGGGCGGGCGGGAACACCATATATTTT
CACIDRAGGNTIYF
>-|TRBJ2-1|TRBV4-1|TRBD2
TGCGCCAGCAGCCAACTCGGGCTAGCGGGGCGGCAGTTCTTC
CASSQLGLAGRQFF
>-|TRBJ2-7|TRBV30|TRBD2
TGTGCCTGGGAAACTAGCGTCGAGCAGTACTTC
CAWETSVEQYF
>-|TRBJ2-7|TRBV23-1|TRBD1
TGCGCCAGCAGTCAATTGGAAGGGGGCGGAGACGAGCAGTACTTC
CASSQLEGGGDEQYF
>few|TRBJ2-5|TRBV29-1|TRBD1
TGCAGCGCTCGGACAGGGGGGTTCAGAGAGACCCAGTACTTC
CSARTGGFRETQYF